Following are 9 T cell receptor beta chains from one sample sequenced in a study of cytomegalovirus exposure and HLA in healthy donors. The assay was immunoSEQ multiplex PCR, and TCRdb's table has in-frame clones only and misses some. Found here are more than 90,000 clones, 86% of them singletons; the top ten hold roughly 5.3%. The sequencing input was PBMCs. The receptors here all came from a man in his late teens or twenties in good health and CMV-seronegative.

This clone showed up just once. This CDR3 is CASSNGGTASYEQYF. The CDR3 coding sequence is TGTGCCAGCAGTAACGGCGGGACAGCCTCCTACGAGCAGTACTTC. The chain uses TRBV6-5 and TRBJ2-7, with a weak D call TRBD1 (7 bases). The germline V gene encodes CDR1 MNHEY and CDR2 SVGAGI. There are 15 residues in the CDR3. V lost 5 bases and J lost 0, with 14 bases in between.

The rearrangement links TRBV6-1 to TRBJ2-5; TRBD1 matches 7 bases. Germline assignment: CDR1 MNHNS and CDR2 SASEGT. This CDR3 region has 15 residues. J was trimmed by 5 bases and V by 5 bases; bases with no gene match: 11. The CDR3 spells CASSTRQGGKETQYF. CDR3 DNA sequence: TGTGCCAGCAGTACGCGACAGGGTGGTAAGGAGACCCAGTACTTC.

V and J are TRBV5-1 and TRBJ2-5, with 8 nucleotides matching TRBD1. The CDR3 covers 14 residues. The J segment lost 5 bases and the V segment lost 4 bases, leaving 7 bases of the junction unmatched. Germline CDR1 is SGHRS and CDR2 is YFSETQ. This CDR3 reads CASSDAGGTETQYF. DNA of the CDR3: TGCGCCAGCAGCGACGCAGGGGGCACCGAGACCCAGTACTTC.

The sample holds one count of this clone. This chain uses TRBV6-1 with TRBJ2-1; possible D gene TRBD1, 5 bases. Per the germline V gene, CDR1 is MNHNS and CDR2 is SASEGT. This CDR3 has 14 residues. Trimming pared 2 bases from V and 6 bases from J, leaving 11 bases between. The CDR3 nucleotides read TGTGCCAGCAGTGAATGGGGAAGGGGCAATGAGCAGTTCTTC. It is translated as CASSEWGRGNEQFF.

This rearrangement joins TRBV5-1 to TRBJ2-1; D may be TRBD2 (5 bases). V was clipped by 4 bases and J by 7 bases, with 15 bases between them. This CDR3 comprises 14 residues. Germline CDR1 reads SGHRS; CDR2 reads YFSETQ. This CDR3 reads CASSTTSFGNEQFF. The CDR3 nucleotides are TGCGCCAGCAGCACCACTAGTTTTGGTAATGAGCAGTTCTTC.

This chain links TRBV9 with TRBJ1-2; 11 nucleotides line up with TRBD1. The CDR3 loop spans 15 amino acids. Germline loops: CDR1 SGDLS, CDR2 YYNGEE. The junction had 2 bases not matched to a gene; V was cut back by 0 bases and J by 4 bases. Here the CDR3 reads CASSVAGQGGYGYTF. Here the CDR3 DNA reads TGTGCCAGCAGCGTAGCGGGACAGGGGGGCTATGGCTACACCTTC. The full variable domain, its missing parts supplied by reference TRBV9 and TRBJ1-2, is DSGVTQTPKHLITATGQRVTLRCSPRSGDLSVYWYQQSLDQGLQFLIQYYNGEERAKGNILERFSAQQFPDLHSELNLSSLELGDSALYFCASSVAGQGGYGYTFGSGTRLTVV.

The V gene is TRBV5-1, the J gene TRBJ1-6; the match to TRBD1 covers 9 bases. This CDR3 has 15 amino acids. Germline CDR1 is SGHRS and CDR2 is YFSETQ. V lost 0 bases, J lost 9 bases, and 4 bases stayed unmatched. The CDR3 DNA is TGCGCCAGCAGCTTGGAGGTGACAGGGGGTTCACCCCTCCACTTT. The encoded protein is CASSLEVTGGSPLHF.

This chain connects TRBV7-9 to TRBJ1-2, with D perhaps TRBD1 (5 bases). This CDR3 has 17 amino acids. The V and J ends lost 1 base and 6 bases respectively, with 21 bases between them. The V gene's germline CDR1 is SEHNR and CDR2 FQNEAQ (reference sequence). The CDR3 DNA sequence: TGTGCCAGCAGCTTAGTTGGCCTGCCTGCGGCGGGGGATGGCTACACCTTC. It encodes CASSLVGLPAAGDGYTF.

The table lists this clone with a few counts. V is TRBV5-1 and J is TRBJ2-1, with a possible D match to TRBD2 (5 bases). Germline V lookup: CDR1 SGHRS, CDR2 YFSETQ. V lost 4 bases and J lost 4, with 12 bases in between. This CDR3 is 14 amino acids long. The CDR3 spells CASSGSGGYNEQFF. CDR3 sequence (DNA): TGCGCCAGCAGCGGTAGTGGAGGATACAATGAGCAGTTCTTC.